This TCR beta chain stems from a study of blood T cell repertoires in COVID-19. The CDR3 has 15 residues. Unmatched junction bases numbered 7, after V lost 5 bases and J lost 0 bases. Germline V lookup: CDR1 MNHEY, CDR2 SMNVEV (reference sequence). TCRdb keeps only in-frame clones here, not all; method: immunoSEQ multiplex PCR. In the table there are fewer than 350,000 clones, 75% to 90% of which are singletons. Sequenced: PBMCs or T cells enriched from blood (not recorded which). The receptor's source is a woman in her thirties or forties who had recovered from COVID-19. The gene calls are TRBV27 and TRBJ2-7; TRBD1 aligns across 7 bases. CDR3 region: CASSLRDSSSYEQYF. CDR3 coding DNA: TGTGCCAGCAGTCTCCGGGACAGTAGCTCCTACGAGCAGTACTTC.